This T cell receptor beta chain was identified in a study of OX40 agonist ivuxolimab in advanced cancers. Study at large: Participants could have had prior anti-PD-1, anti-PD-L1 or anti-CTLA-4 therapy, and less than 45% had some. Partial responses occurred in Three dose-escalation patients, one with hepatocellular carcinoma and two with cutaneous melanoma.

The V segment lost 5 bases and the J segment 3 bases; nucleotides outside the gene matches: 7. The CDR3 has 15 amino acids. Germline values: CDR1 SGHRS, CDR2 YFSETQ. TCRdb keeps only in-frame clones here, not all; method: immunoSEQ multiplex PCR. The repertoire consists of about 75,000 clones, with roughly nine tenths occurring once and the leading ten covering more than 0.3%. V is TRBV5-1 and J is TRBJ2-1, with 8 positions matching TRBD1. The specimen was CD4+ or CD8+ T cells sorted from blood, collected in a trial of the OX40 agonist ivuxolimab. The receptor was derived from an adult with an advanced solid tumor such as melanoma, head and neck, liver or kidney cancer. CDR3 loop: CASSPTGGVYNEQFF. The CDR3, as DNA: TGCGCCAGCAGTCCAACAGGGGGAGTCTACAATGAGCAGTTCTTC.